These T cell receptor beta chains were read from a single sample in a study of blood T cell repertoires in COVID-19. The assay was immunoSEQ multiplex PCR, and TCRdb's table has in-frame clones only and misses some. This sample has over 400,000 clones, with around 86% found just once. The sample was peripheral blood. These receptors originate from a woman younger than 45 with active or convalescent COVID-19. The CDR3 runs from the conserved cysteine through the conserved F or W. The D gene is left open where the match is weak. Size tells how often a clone was seen (once, few, many) or the class of an expanded clone, and some rows leave it out.

V gene: TRBV18
D gene: .
J gene: TRBJ1-1
clone size: .
CDR3 DNA: TGTGCCAGCTCACTCACACGGAACACTGAAGCTTTCTTT
CDR3 protein: CASSLTRNTEAFF

V gene: TRBV13
D gene: TRBD1
J gene: TRBJ1-6
clone size: .
CDR3 DNA: TGTGCCAGCAGCTTAAAGGACGGGGGACAGGGTTATTCACCCCTCCACTTT
CDR3 protein: CASSLKDGGQGYSPLHF

V gene: TRBV28
D gene: .
J gene: TRBJ2-1
clone size: .
CDR3 DNA: TGTGCCAGCAGTTTTACCACCACCGGGACTCAGGACAATGAGCAGTTCTTC
CDR3 protein: CASSFTTTGTQDNEQFF

V gene: TRBV27
D gene: TRBD1
J gene: TRBJ1-2
clone size: .
CDR3 DNA: TGTGCCAGCAGTTTTCAGGGGGCGCGAGGCTACACCTTC
CDR3 protein: CASSFQGARGYTF

V gene: TRBV10-3
D gene: TRBD1
J gene: TRBJ2-7
clone size: .
CDR3 DNA: TGTGCCATCAAGAGAGGGACAGGGTTATTCTTTCCCTACGAGCAGTACTTC
CDR3 protein: CAIKRGTGLFFPYEQYF

V gene: TRBV3-1/TRBV3-2
D gene: .
J gene: TRBJ1-2
clone size: .
CDR3 DNA: TGTGCCAGCAGCCGCGGTATGGGGGCTCGCCCTAACTATGGCTACACCTTC
CDR3 protein: CASSRGMGARPNYGYTF

V gene: TRBV6-2/TRBV6-3
D gene: TRBD2
J gene: TRBJ2-7
clone size: .
CDR3 DNA: TGTGCCAGCAGTCGCCTAGCGGATTCCTACGAGCAGTACTTC
CDR3 protein: CASSRLADSYEQYF

V gene: TRBV4-1
D gene: .
J gene: TRBJ2-7
clone size: few
CDR3 DNA: TGCGCCAGCAGCCAAGCCACAGGGAGCTCCTACGAGCAGTACTTC
CDR3 protein: CASSQATGSSYEQYF

V gene: TRBV7-9
D gene: TRBD1
J gene: TRBJ1-1
clone size: .
CDR3 DNA: TGTGCCAGCAGCTTAGCGTGGGTCTCAGGGGGCAACACTGAAGCTTTCTTT
CDR3 protein: CASSLAWVSGGNTEAFF

V gene: TRBV4-1
D gene: .
J gene: TRBJ1-1
clone size: .
CDR3 DNA: TGCGCCAGCAGCCAAGATGCACAGTTCAACACTGAAGCTTTCTTT
CDR3 protein: CASSQDAQFNTEAFF

V gene: TRBV19
D gene: .
J gene: TRBJ1-2
clone size: .
CDR3 DNA: TGTGCCAGTAGTATGTATCCCGTGGCAGCTAACTATGGCTACACCTTC
CDR3 protein: CASSMYPVAANYGYTF

V gene: TRBV7-9
D gene: .
J gene: TRBJ2-2
clone size: .
CDR3 DNA: TGTGCCAGCAGCCTGATGCCAATTGCGCCCACCGGGGAGCTGTTTTTT
CDR3 protein: CASSLMPIAPTGELFF

V gene: TRBV3-1/TRBV3-2
D gene: TRBD2
J gene: TRBJ2-1
clone size: .
CDR3 DNA: TGTGCCAGCAGCCAAGGGGTTGCGGGAGGGCCTTTTCCCCTCAATGAGCAGTTCTTC
CDR3 protein: CASSQGVAGGPFPLNEQFF

V gene: TRBV18
D gene: .
J gene: TRBJ1-1
clone size: once
CDR3 DNA: TGTGCCAGCTCACCACAGGATACCGCAGGCTCAAACACTGAAGCTTTCTTT
CDR3 protein: CASSPQDTAGSNTEAFF

V gene: TRBV11-2
D gene: TRBD1
J gene: TRBJ1-4
clone size: .
CDR3 DNA: TGTGCCAGCAGCGTCCGGGACAGGGGTGGTCCGACCGATGAAAAACTGTTTTTT
CDR3 protein: CASSVRDRGGPTDEKLFF

V gene: TRBV21-1
D gene: .
J gene: TRBJ1-2
clone size: .
CDR3 DNA: TGTGCCAGCAGCAAAGTTGTAGGGCGGGTTCGATATGGCTACACCTTC
CDR3 protein: CASSKVVGRVRYGYTF

V gene: TRBV3-1/TRBV3-2
D gene: .
J gene: TRBJ2-7
clone size: .
CDR3 DNA: TGTGCCAGCAGCCAAGTGCGGGGTAGCTACGAGCAGTACTTC
CDR3 protein: CASSQVRGSYEQYF

V gene: TRBV5-1
D gene: .
J gene: TRBJ2-1
clone size: .
CDR3 DNA: TGCGCCAGCAGCTTGCAGGGAAACACCTACAATGAGCAGTTCTTC
CDR3 protein: CASSLQGNTYNEQFF

V gene: TRBV5-1
D gene: .
J gene: TRBJ2-2
clone size: .
CDR3 DNA: TGCGCCAGCAGCCCCTCGAACACCGGGGAGCTGTTTTTT
CDR3 protein: CASSPSNTGELFF

V gene: TRBV5-5
D gene: .
J gene: TRBJ2-1
clone size: .
CDR3 DNA: TGTACCAGCAGCTCGGATCCAACAGGGAGGGTAAACTATGAGCAGTTCTTC
CDR3 protein: CTSSSDPTGRVNYEQFF

V gene: TRBV4-1
D gene: .
J gene: TRBJ1-5
clone size: .
CDR3 DNA: TGCGCCAGCAGCCAAGATTATGGGGCGGTGGGCAATCAGCCCCAGCATTTT
CDR3 protein: CASSQDYGAVGNQPQHF

V gene: TRBV5-5
D gene: .
J gene: TRBJ1-3
clone size: .
CDR3 DNA: TGTGCCAGCAGCTTGGACTTCACCTCTGGAAACACCATATATTTT
CDR3 protein: CASSLDFTSGNTIYF

V gene: TRBV5-4
D gene: TRBD2
J gene: TRBJ2-7
clone size: .
CDR3 DNA: TGTGCCAGCAGCTTGGCGACTAGCGGGAGGGTTTCGTCCTACGAGCAGTACTTC
CDR3 protein: CASSLATSGRVSSYEQYF

V gene: TRBV7-2
D gene: .
J gene: TRBJ1-1
clone size: .
CDR3 DNA: TGTGCCAGCAACCCGGGTCTGAACACTGAAGCTTTCTTT
CDR3 protein: CASNPGLNTEAFF

V gene: TRBV18
D gene: TRBD1
J gene: TRBJ1-2
clone size: .
CDR3 DNA: TGTGCCAGCTCACCAAGGACAGGGGTGACGGATGGCTACACCTTC
CDR3 protein: CASSPRTGVTDGYTF

V gene: TRBV7-9
D gene: TRBD2
J gene: TRBJ2-1
clone size: .
CDR3 DNA: TGTGCCAGCAGCTTAGCAGCGGGGGCCTACAATGAGCAGTTCTTC
CDR3 protein: CASSLAAGAYNEQFF

V gene: TRBV4-1
D gene: TRBD1
J gene: TRBJ2-7
clone size: .
CDR3 DNA: TGCGCCAGCAGCCAAGAATCTTCCGGGACAGGGGTCGAGCAGTACTTC
CDR3 protein: CASSQESSGTGVEQYF

V gene: TRBV12-3/TRBV12-4
D gene: .
J gene: TRBJ1-4
clone size: .
CDR3 DNA: TGTGCCAGCCGGACACAGGGTGAAAAACTGTTTTTT
CDR3 protein: CASRTQGEKLFF

V gene: TRBV10-1
D gene: TRBD1
J gene: TRBJ1-5
clone size: .
CDR3 DNA: TGCGCCAGCATAAGGGGGCAAAAACTTCACCAGCCCCAGCATTTT
CDR3 protein: CASIRGQKLHQPQHF

V gene: TRBV30
D gene: TRBD1
J gene: TRBJ1-2
clone size: .
CDR3 DNA: TGTGCCTGGAGTGGGGACAGGGTCTTGGGCTACACCTTC
CDR3 protein: CAWSGDRVLGYTF

V gene: TRBV3-1/TRBV3-2
D gene: .
J gene: TRBJ2-7
clone size: .
CDR3 DNA: TGTGCCAGCAGCCAAGGTGGCGGGATACTTGCCTACGAGCAGTACTTC
CDR3 protein: CASSQGGGILAYEQYF

V gene: TRBV2
D gene: TRBD1
J gene: TRBJ1-4
clone size: .
CDR3 DNA: TGTGCCAGCAATGGGGACAGGAATGAAAAACTGTTTTTT
CDR3 protein: CASNGDRNEKLFF

V gene: TRBV5-6
D gene: .
J gene: TRBJ2-7
clone size: .
CDR3 DNA: TGTGCCAGCAGCTTGGACGCGGGGAGCTCCTACGAGCAGTACTTC
CDR3 protein: CASSLDAGSSYEQYF